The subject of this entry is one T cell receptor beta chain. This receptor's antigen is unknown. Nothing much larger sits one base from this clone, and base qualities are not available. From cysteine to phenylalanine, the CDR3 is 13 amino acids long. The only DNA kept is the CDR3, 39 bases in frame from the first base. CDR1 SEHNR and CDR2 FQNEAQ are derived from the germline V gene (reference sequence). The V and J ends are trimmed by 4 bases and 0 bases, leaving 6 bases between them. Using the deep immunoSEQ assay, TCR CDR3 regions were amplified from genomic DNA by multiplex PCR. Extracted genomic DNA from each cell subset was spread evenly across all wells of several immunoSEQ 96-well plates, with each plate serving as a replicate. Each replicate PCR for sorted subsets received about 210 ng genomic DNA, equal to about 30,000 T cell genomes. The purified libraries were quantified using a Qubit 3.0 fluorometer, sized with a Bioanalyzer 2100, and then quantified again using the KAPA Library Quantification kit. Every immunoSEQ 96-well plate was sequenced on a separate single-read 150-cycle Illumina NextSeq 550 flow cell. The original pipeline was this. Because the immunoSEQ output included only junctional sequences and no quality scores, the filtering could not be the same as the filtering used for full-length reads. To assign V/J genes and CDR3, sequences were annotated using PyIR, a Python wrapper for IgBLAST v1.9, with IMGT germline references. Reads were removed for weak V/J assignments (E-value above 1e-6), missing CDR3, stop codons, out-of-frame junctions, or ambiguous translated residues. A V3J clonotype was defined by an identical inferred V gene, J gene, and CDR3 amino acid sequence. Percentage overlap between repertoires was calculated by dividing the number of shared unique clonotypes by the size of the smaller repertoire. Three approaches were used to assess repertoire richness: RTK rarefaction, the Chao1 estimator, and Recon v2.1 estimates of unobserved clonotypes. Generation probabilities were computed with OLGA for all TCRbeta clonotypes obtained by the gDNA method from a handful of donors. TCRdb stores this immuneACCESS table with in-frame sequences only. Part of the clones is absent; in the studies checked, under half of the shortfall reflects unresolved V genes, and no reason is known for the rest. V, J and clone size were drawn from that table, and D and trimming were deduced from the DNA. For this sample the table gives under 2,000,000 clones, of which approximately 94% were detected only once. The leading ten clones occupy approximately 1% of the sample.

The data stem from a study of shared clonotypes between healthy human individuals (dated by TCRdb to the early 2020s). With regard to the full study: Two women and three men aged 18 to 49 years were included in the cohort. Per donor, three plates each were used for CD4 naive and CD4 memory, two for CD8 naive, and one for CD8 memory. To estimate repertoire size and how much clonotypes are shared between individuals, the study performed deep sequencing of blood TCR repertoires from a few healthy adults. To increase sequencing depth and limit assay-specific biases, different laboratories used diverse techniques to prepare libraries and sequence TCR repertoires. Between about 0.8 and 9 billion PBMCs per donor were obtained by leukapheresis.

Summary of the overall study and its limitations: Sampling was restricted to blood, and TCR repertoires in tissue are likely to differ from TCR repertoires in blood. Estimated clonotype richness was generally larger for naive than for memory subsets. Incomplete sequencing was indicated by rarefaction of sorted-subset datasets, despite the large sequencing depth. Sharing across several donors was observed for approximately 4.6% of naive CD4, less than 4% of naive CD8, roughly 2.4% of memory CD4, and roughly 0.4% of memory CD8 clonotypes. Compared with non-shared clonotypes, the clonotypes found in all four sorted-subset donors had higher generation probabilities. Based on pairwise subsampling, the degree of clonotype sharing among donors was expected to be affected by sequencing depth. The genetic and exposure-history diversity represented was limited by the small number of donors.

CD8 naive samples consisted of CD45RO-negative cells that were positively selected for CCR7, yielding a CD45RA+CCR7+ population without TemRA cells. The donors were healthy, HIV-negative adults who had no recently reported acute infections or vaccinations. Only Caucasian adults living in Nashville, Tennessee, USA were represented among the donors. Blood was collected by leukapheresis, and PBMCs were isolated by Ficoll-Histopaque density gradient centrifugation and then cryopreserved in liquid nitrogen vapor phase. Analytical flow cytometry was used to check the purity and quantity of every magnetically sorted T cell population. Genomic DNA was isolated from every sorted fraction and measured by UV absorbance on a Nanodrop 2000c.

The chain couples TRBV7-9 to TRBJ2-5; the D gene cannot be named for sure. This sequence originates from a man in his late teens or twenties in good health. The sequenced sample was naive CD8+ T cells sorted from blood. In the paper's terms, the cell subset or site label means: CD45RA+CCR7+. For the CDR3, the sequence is CASSSDHQETQYF. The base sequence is TGTGCCAGCAGCTCGGACCACCAAGAGACCCAGTACTTC.